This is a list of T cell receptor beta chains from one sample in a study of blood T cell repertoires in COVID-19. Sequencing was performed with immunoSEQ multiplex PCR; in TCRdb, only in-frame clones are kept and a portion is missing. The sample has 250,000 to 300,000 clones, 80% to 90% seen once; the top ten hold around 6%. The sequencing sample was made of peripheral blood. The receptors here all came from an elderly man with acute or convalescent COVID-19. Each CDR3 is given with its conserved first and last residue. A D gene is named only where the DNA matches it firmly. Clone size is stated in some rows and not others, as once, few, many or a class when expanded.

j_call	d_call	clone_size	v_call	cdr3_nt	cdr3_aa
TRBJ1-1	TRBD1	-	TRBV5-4	TGTGCCAGCACCTTATCACGGGACAGGGGTTGGAACACTGAAGCTTTCTTT	CASTLSRDRGWNTEAFF
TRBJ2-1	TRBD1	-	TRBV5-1	TGCGCCAGCAGCTCTGACAGGGGGCTACCTTACAATGAGCAGTTCTTC	CASSSDRGLPYNEQFF
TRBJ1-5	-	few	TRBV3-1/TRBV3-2	TGTGCCAGCAGCCCGTCCCAGGGTGCAGCCCAGCATTTT	CASSPSQGAAQHF
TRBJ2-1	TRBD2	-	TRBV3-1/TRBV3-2	TGTGCCAGCAGCCAAGGAACTAGCGGCTCCTACAATGAGCAGTTCTTC	CASSQGTSGSYNEQFF
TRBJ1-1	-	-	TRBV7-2	TGTGCCAGCAGCTTAGGGGGCGGATTGAACACTGAAGCTTTCTTT	CASSLGGGLNTEAFF
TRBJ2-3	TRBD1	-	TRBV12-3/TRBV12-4	TGTGCCAGCAGCCTAACCACAGGGGCTACGCAGTATTTT	CASSLTTGATQYF
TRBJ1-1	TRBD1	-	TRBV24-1	TGTGCCACCAGTGACCATAGGACAGGGACTGAAGCTTTCTTT	CATSDHRTGTEAFF
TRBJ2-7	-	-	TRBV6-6	TGTGCCAGCAGTCCCTCCGGGGTCGACTACGAGCAGTACTTC	CASSPSGVDYEQYF
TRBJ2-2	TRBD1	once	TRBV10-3	TGTGCCACTGGGACAGGGAGCCACGGGGAGCTGTTTTTT	CATGTGSHGELFF
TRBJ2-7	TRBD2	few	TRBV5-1	TGCGCCAGCAGCTGGGTAGCGGGAGTGTCGTACGAGCAGTACTTC	CASSWVAGVSYEQYF
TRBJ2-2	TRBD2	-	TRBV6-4	TGTGCCAGCAGAGGGACTAGCGGGGACACCGGGGAGCTGTTTTTT	CASRGTSGDTGELFF
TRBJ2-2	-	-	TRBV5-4	TGTGCCAGCAGCTTCACAGTTAACACCGGGGAGCTGTTTTTT	CASSFTVNTGELFF
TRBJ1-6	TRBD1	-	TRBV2	TGTGCCAGCAGTGGTTCGACAGGGGGAGGCTCACCCCTCCACTTT	CASSGSTGGGSPLHF
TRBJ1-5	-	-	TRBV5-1	TGCGCCAGCAGCTTGTGGGGGGGCGATCAGCCCCAGCATTTT	CASSLWGGDQPQHF
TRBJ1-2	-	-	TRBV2	TGTGCCAGCAGTGAGGGGGGAAGGGGCTACACCTTC	CASSEGGRGYTF
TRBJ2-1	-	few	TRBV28	TGTGCCAGCAGAACCCAACAAGTCAGGTTCTTC	CASRTQQVRFF
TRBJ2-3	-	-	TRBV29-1	TGCAGCGTTGAAGGCGGAAAAGCGACAGATACGCAGTATTTT	CSVEGGKATDTQYF
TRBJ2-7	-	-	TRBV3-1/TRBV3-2	TGTGCCAGCAGCCCAACGCACAGTAGTTACGAGCAGTACTTC	CASSPTHSSYEQYF
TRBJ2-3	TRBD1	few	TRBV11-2	TGTGCCAGCAGCTTAGGTCGAGGCAGGGGGCGGTCTTCAGATACGCAGTATTTT	CASSLGRGRGRSSDTQYF
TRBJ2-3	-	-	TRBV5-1	TGCGCCAGCAGTCTAAGGTCAGGAACAGATACGCAGTATTTT	CASSLRSGTDTQYF
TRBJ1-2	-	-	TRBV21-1	TGTGCCAGCGCCGGCCGCGAGGAGGATAACTATGGCTACACCTTC	CASAGREEDNYGYTF
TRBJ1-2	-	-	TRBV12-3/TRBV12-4	TGTGCCAGCACCCCGACAGAAAACTATGGCTACACCTTC	CASTPTENYGYTF
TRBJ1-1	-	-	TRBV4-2	TGTGCCAGCAGCCAAGACCGAGGGGGACCTCGCGTTGAAGCTTTCTTT	CASSQDRGGPRVEAFF
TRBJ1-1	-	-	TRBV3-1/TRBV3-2	TGTGCCAGCAGCCGCGTTGGGGGGGTCACTGAAGCTTTCTTT	CASSRVGGVTEAFF
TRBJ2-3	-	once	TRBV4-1	TGCGCCAGCAGCCAAGTTGTGACTAGCACAGATACGCAGTATTTT	CASSQVVTSTDTQYF
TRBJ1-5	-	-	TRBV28	TGTGCCAGCAGTCCCAGCGGTCCCAGCAATCAGCCCCAGCATTTT	CASSPSGPSNQPQHF
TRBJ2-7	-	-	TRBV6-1	TGTGCCAGCAGTGAACAATTACTGGGCAGGGTCGACGAGCAGTACTTC	CASSEQLLGRVDEQYF
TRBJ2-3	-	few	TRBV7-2	TGTGCCAGCAGCTTAACTAGCTTGGGCGCAGATACGCAGTATTTT	CASSLTSLGADTQYF
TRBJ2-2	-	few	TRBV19	TGTGCCAGTAGTATTGCCCCTACCGCCACCGGGGAGCTGTTTTTT	CASSIAPTATGELFF
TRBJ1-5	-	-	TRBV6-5	TGTGCCAGCAGATCACAGAGCAATCAGCCCCAGCATTTT	CASRSQSNQPQHF
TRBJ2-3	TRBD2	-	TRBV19	TGTGCCAGTAGTGCCTCGACTAGCCAAGATACGCAGTATTTT	CASSASTSQDTQYF
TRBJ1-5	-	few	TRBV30	TGTGCCTGGAGTGCGCGCGCTCAGGGAGGGCATCAGCCCCAGCATTTT	CAWSARAQGGHQPQHF
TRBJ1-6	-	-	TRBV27	TGTGCCAGCAGTTCGTCGGGAAAAAGTGTTTCACCCCTCCACTTT	CASSSSGKSVSPLHF
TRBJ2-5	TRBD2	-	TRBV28	TGTGCCAGCAGCCTGTCTAGCGGGGGAAGAGAGACCCAGTACTTC	CASSLSSGGRETQYF
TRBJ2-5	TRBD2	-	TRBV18	TGTGCCAGCTCTCCTCTAGCGGCACAAGAGACCCAGTACTTC	CASSPLAAQETQYF
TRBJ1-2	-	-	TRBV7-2	TGTGCCAGCAGCCCAGCGGGGGCCCCCTATGGCTACACCTTC	CASSPAGAPYGYTF
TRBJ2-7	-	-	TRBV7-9	TGTGCCAGCGGACATAGCGGGGTAGGGGGCGACGAGCAGTACTTC	CASGHSGVGGDEQYF
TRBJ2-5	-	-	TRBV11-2	TGTGCCAGCAGCTTGGGGGACTCCCCCGGGGGAGAGACCCAGTACTTC	CASSLGDSPGGETQYF
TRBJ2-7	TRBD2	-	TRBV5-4	TGTGCCAGCAGCCTGTCCCATAGCGGGGGGGCTGTCGAGCAGTACTTC	CASSLSHSGGAVEQYF
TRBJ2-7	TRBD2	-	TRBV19	TGTGCCAGTAGGACTAGCGGGGGCCGGGGTTCCTACGAGCAGTACTTC	CASRTSGGRGSYEQYF
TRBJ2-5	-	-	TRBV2	TGTGCCAGCAGTGAATCGCGGACGGGAAGAGAGACCCAGTACTTC	CASSESRTGRETQYF
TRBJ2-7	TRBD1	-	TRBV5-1	TGCGCCAGCAGCTCTTTAGGGACAGGGTACGAGCAGTACTTC	CASSSLGTGYEQYF
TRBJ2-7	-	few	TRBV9	TGTGCCAGCAGTCCGTTCGCGGGCTACGAGCAGTACTTC	CASSPFAGYEQYF
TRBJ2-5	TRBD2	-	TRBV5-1	TGCGCCAGCAGCATAACCGGCCCGGGACTAAATCAAGAGACCCAGTACTTC	CASSITGPGLNQETQYF
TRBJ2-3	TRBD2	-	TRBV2	TGTGCCAGCAGTTCGGGGGGGAGGTCAGGCACAGATACGCAGTATTTT	CASSSGGRSGTDTQYF
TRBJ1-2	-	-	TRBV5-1	TGCGCCAGCAGCCTCGCGGACAGTAGCTATGGCTACACCTTC	CASSLADSSYGYTF
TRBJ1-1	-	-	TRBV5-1	TGCGCCAGCAGCTTGAACAGGAACACTGAAGCTTTCTTT	CASSLNRNTEAFF
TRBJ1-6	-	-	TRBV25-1	TGTGCCAGCGCGAGGTTCGGTAATTCACCCCTCCACTTT	CASARFGNSPLHF